This TCR beta chain was sequenced for a study of cytomegalovirus exposure and HLA in healthy donors. The wider study: A later analysis reported the 100 to 150 validation repertoires used the same platform as the roughly 670 first-cohort repertoires. Study-wide results and caveats: The study designated roughly 160 TCR beta chains cytomegalovirus-associated. Subsequent analysis showed first-cohort TCR clusters tending to co-occur in some 120 validation repertoires. High sensitivity and specificity were reportedly achieved when the classifier diagnosed cytomegalovirus status.

Assay used: immunoSEQ multiplex PCR; TCRdb lists only in-frame clones, some missing. The sample lists 250,000 to 350,000 clones, roughly 85% occurring once. To note about this clone: Its matching antigen is unknown.

Germline CDR1 and CDR2: MNHNS and SASEGT. This CDR3 comprises 13 residues. The V end was cut by 4 bases, the J end by 4 bases, with 10 bases between. The V call is TRBV6-1, the J call TRBJ1-2, with D hard to call. Sequences were obtained from PBMCs. The TCR originated in a woman under 30 in good health and CMV-seronegative. The CDR3, as DNA: TGTGCCAGCAGTGGCGGGGAGGTCTATGGCTACACCTTC. This sequence encodes CASSGGEVYGYTF.